This TCR beta chain was identified during a study of cytomegalovirus exposure and HLA in healthy donors. V was shortened by 2 bases and J by 0 bases, with 8 bases between the two germline ends. Germline CDR1 is KGHSH and CDR2 is LQKENI. This CDR3 has 14 residues. On this clone itself: Its antigen is unknown.

Study-level findings and limits: Some V segments (TRBV6-2 and TRBV6-3 among them) were excluded as indistinguishable. In terms of immune exposure information, only CMV serostatus was available.

Primers for the PCR totalled 60 Vbeta and 13 Jbeta. Measured with immunoSEQ multiplex PCR; TCRdb has only the in-frame clones, and not every one. The sample holds some 110,000 clones, more than 70% seen once. This sequence joins TRBV18 and TRBJ2-7, with no clear D. The TCR comes from a man between 50 and 59 years old in good health and CMV-seropositive. The specimen was PBMCs. The CDR3 region has the DNA TGTGCCAGCTCACCAGTACAGCTCTCCTACGAGCAGTACTTC. This codes for CASSPVQLSYEQYF.